These 20 T cell receptor beta chains came from one sample sequenced in a study of control samples from healthy donors and cancer patients. Assay: immunoSEQ multiplex PCR; the TCRdb copy retains only in-frame clones and omits some. The data show tens of thousands of clones, 88% seen once. Material: PBMCs. The source of these receptors is a man aged 50-60 years with head and neck cancer.

Written as DNA, the CDR3 is TGTGCCAGCAGCAACGATAAGGGCACAGATACGCAGTATTTT. Translation gives CASSNDKGTDTQYF. The J gene is TRBJ2-3, the V gene TRBV28; D remains ambiguous. CDR1 and CDR2 from the germline V gene are MDHEN and SYDVKM. This CDR3 is 14 amino acids long. V was clipped by 6 bases and J by 1 base, with 11 bases between them.

The genes are TRBV9 and TRBJ2-1; 13 positions agree with TRBD2. The CDR3 length is 13 residues. Germline V gene data show CDR1 as SGDLS and CDR2 as YYNGEE. With 4 bases clipped from V and 15 bases from J, the junction kept 7 bases outside the gene matches. CDR3 sequence: CASSPATSGRWFF. In nucleotides, the CDR3 is TGTGCCAGCAGCCCAGCGACTAGCGGGAGGTGGTTCTTC.

This chain connects TRBV11-2 to TRBJ1-4; 7 bases are shared with TRBD1. The CDR3 runs 14 residues. The junction had 0 bases not matched to a gene; V was cut back by 3 bases and J by 2 bases. Germline CDR1 is SGHAT and CDR2 is FQNNGV. The CDR3 is CASSLGQTNEKLFF. The CDR3 DNA follows: TGTGCCAGCAGCTTGGGACAGACTAATGAAAAACTGTTTTTT.

The J gene is TRBJ1-5, the V gene TRBV7-2; possibly TRBD1 for D (6 bases). V lost 1 base and J lost 9, with 13 bases in between. Germline CDR1 reads SGHTA; CDR2 reads FQGNSA. CDR3 length: 14 amino acids. In nucleotides, the CDR3 is TGTGCCAGCAGCTTAGATACAGGGACTTGGCCCCAGCATTTT. Residues: CASSLDTGTWPQHF.

The chain employs TRBV30 and TRBJ1-1; D is uncertain. CDR1 and CDR2 (germline): GTSNPN, SVGIG (reference sequence). Trimming took off 1 base at V and 1 base at J, with 13 bases between the two ends. This CDR3 has 15 amino acids. The CDR3, as DNA: TGTGCCTGGAGTGGGACTCGGGCAGAGAACACTGAAGCTTTCTTT. It encodes CAWSGTRAENTEAFF.

V and J are TRBV18 and TRBJ1-5, with TRBD1 matching 7 bases. Germline V CDR1 and CDR2: KGHSH, LQKENI. The CDR3 consists of 15 residues. With 6 bases clipped from V and 6 bases from J, the junction kept 11 bases outside the gene matches. The CDR3 DNA follows: TGTGCCAGCTCTAGGGACAGTTTGTTGGGTCAGCCCCAGCATTTT. Residues: CASSRDSLLGQPQHF.

This chain connects TRBV11-2 to TRBJ2-7; 14 bases agree with TRBD2. Germline CDR1 and CDR2: SGHAT and FQNNGV. This CDR3 has 15 residues. The V and J ends lost 5 bases and 5 bases, in that order; junction bases with no gene match: 5. CDR3 region: CASSPGTSGRNEQYF. CDR3 bases: TGTGCCAGCAGCCCGGGGACTAGCGGGAGAAACGAGCAGTACTTC.

The V gene is TRBV6-6, the J gene TRBJ2-3, with TRBD2 as a possible D gene (5 bases). CDR1 and CDR2 (germline): MNHNY, SVGAGI (reference sequence). This CDR3 has 15 amino acids. Trimming pared 6 bases from V and 4 bases from J, leaving 17 bases between. This CDR3 reads CASSWVRGSADTQYF. In DNA, the CDR3 is TGTGCCAGCAGCTGGGTCCGTGGGAGTGCAGATACGCAGTATTTT.

J is TRBJ2-5 and V is TRBV6-5; TRBD1 matches 9 bases. The germline CDR1 and CDR2 sequences are MNHEY and SVGAGI. The CDR3 has 14 residues. The ends lost 8 bases at V and 0 bases at J; junction bases unmatched: 4. The CDR3: CASQQGAHQETQYF. The CDR3 bases are TGTGCCAGCCAACAGGGGGCCCACCAAGAGACCCAGTACTTC.

The V gene is TRBV5-6, the J gene TRBJ2-7; tentatively, D is TRBD1 (5 bases). The ends were cut back, 1 base at V and 2 bases at J, with 16 bases in the middle. In germline, CDR1 is SGHDT, CDR2 YYEEEE. This CDR3 spans 16 amino acids. CDR3 amino acids: CASSLSRRGLTYEQYF. In DNA form, the CDR3 reads TGTGCCAGCAGCTTGTCTCGTAGGGGTCTTACCTACGAGCAGTACTTC. The complete variable domain, with remaining parts taken from reference TRBV5-6 and TRBJ2-7, reads DAGVTQSPTHLIKTRGQQVTLRCSPKSGHDTVSWYQQALGQGPQFIFQYYEEEERQRGNFPDRFSGHQFPNYSSELNVNALLLGDSALYLCASSLSRRGLTYEQYFGPGTRLTVT.

This chain connects TRBV19 to TRBJ1-2; TRBD1 aligns across 10 bases. With 4 bases clipped from V and 8 bases from J, the junction kept 7 bases outside the gene matches. The CDR3 runs to 14 residues. Germline CDR1 and CDR2: LNHDA and SQIVND (reference sequence). CDR3 nucleotides: TGTGCCAGTAGTACCCCTGACAGGGGGCTCGGCTACACCTTC. Amino acids: CASSTPDRGLGYTF.

This chain uses TRBV2 with TRBJ1-1; D is unclear. The CDR3 covers 9 residues. Deletions cut 5 bases from V and 7 bases from J, with 2 bases between. CDR1 is SNHLY, CDR2 FYNNEI, per germline. The CDR3 here is CASSHEAFF. The CDR3 DNA sequence: TGTGCCAGCAGTCATGAAGCTTTCTTT.

The chain has TRBV29-1 and TRBJ2-3; 14 bases line up with TRBD2. Per germline, CDR1 SQVTM and CDR2 ANQGSEA. V shed 2 bases, J shed 0 bases, and the junction held 4 bases outside the gene matches. The CDR3 covers 17 residues. Here the CDR3 reads CSVESTSGGVSTDTQYF. The CDR3 region has the DNA TGCAGCGTTGAATCGACTAGCGGGGGGGTTAGCACAGATACGCAGTATTTT.

This chain connects TRBV7-9 to TRBJ1-1; tentatively, D is TRBD1 (6 bases). V lost 5 bases and J lost 1, with 8 bases in between. This CDR3 contains 13 residues. The V gene's germline CDR1 is SEHNR and CDR2 FQNEAQ (reference sequence). The CDR3 region has the DNA TGTGCCAGCAGCCGCAGGGGGAACACTGAAGCTTTCTTT. As protein: CASSRRGNTEAFF.

V and J are TRBV7-9 and TRBJ1-4; perhaps TRBD1 as D (6 bases). The CDR3 is 16 amino acids. Germline V gives CDR1 SEHNR, CDR2 FQNEAQ (reference sequence). Trimming stripped 1 base from V and 7 bases from J, with 16 bases between. CDR3 residues: CASSLVITGWREKLFF. CDR3 in DNA: TGTGCCAGCAGCTTAGTTATAACAGGGTGGCGTGAAAAACTGTTTTTT.

V usage is TRBV6-5 and J usage is TRBJ1-6, with D possibly matching TRBD1 (6 bases). The CDR3 is 16 amino acids. Trimming shortened V by 4 bases and J by 10 bases, and 20 bases separated the two germline ends. Per germline, CDR1 MNHEY and CDR2 SVGAGI. The CDR3 region is CASSSSSGGLESPLHF. The CDR3, as DNA: TGTGCCAGCAGTTCCTCGTCCGGGGGCTTGGAGTCACCCCTCCACTTT.

The rearrangement joins TRBV24-1 to TRBJ2-1; perhaps D is TRBD1 or TRBD2 (7 bases each). V was cut by 7 bases and J by 8 bases, with 14 bases left in between. Germline-derived CDR1 and CDR2 are KGHDR and SFDVKD. The CDR3 sequence is 13 residues long. The CDR3 is CATSRGGLDEQFF. The CDR3 DNA sequence: TGTGCCACCAGCAGGGGGGGGCTGGATGAGCAGTTCTTC.

The V call is TRBV28, the J call TRBJ2-3, with D possibly TRBD1 on 5 matching bases. The CDR3 sequence is 15 residues long. Looked up from germline, CDR1 is MDHEN and CDR2 is SYDVKM. V shed 3 bases and J shed 6 bases, with 16 bases lying between them. Here the CDR3 reads CASSFPPGLTDTQYF. CDR3 DNA sequence: TGTGCCAGCAGTTTTCCCCCAGGGTTAACTGATACGCAGTATTTT.

This chain uses TRBV11-3 with TRBJ2-2; 7 nucleotides align to TRBD2. Germline-derived CDR1 and CDR2 are SGHNT and YENEEA. This CDR3 region has 15 residues. Trimming took 3 bases from V and 1 from J; bases not matched to a gene: 2. CDR3 sequence: CASSLGGRNTGELFF. As DNA, the CDR3 is TGTGCCAGCAGCTTGGGAGGGAGGAACACCGGGGAGCTGTTTTTT. The entire variable domain, with the rest obtained from reference TRBV11-3 and TRBJ2-2, is as follows: EAGVVQSPRYKIIEKKQPVAFWCNPISGHNTLYWYLQNLGQGPELLIRYENEEAVDDSQLPKDRFSAERLKGVDSTLKIQPAELGDSAVYLCASSLGGRNTGELFFGEGSRLTVL.

The chain has TRBV11-2 and TRBJ1-2; D is ambiguous. The CDR3 is made up of 16 amino acids. V lost 5 bases, J lost 5 bases, and 21 bases lay in between. Germline values: CDR1 SGHAT, CDR2 FQNNGV. The CDR3 DNA is TGTGCCAGCAGCGAATTCCCCAGGACGGAATCATATGGCTACACCTTC. It encodes CASSEFPRTESYGYTF.